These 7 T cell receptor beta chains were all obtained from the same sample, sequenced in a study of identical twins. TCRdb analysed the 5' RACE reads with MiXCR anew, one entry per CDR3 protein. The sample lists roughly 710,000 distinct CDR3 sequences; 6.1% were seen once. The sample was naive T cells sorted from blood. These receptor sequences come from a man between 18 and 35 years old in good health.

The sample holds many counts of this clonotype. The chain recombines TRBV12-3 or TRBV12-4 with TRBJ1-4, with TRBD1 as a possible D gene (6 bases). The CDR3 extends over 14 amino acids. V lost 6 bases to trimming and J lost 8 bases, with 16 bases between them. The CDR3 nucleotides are TGTGCCAGCAGCCTGGGTGAAGGGGGGGAAAAACTGTTTTTT. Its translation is CASSLGEGGEKLFF.

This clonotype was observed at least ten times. CDR3 loop: CASRTGLAESTDTQYF. The CDR3 region has the DNA TGTGCCAGCAGAACGGGACTAGCGGAAAGCACAGATACGCAGTATTTT. The chain is built from TRBV27 and TRBJ2-3; TRBD2 agrees at 11 bases. The CDR3 has 16 amino acids. V shed 6 bases and J 0 bases; nucleotides not matched to a gene: 5. Germline CDR1 and CDR2: MNHEY and SMNVEV (reference sequence).

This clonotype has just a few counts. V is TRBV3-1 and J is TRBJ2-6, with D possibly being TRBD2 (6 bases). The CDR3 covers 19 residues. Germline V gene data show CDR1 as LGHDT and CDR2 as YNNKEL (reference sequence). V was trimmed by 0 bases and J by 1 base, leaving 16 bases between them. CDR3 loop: CASSQEFITGDSGANVLTF. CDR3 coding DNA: TGTGCCAGCAGCCAAGAGTTTATAACGGGAGATTCTGGGGCCAACGTCCTGACTTTC.

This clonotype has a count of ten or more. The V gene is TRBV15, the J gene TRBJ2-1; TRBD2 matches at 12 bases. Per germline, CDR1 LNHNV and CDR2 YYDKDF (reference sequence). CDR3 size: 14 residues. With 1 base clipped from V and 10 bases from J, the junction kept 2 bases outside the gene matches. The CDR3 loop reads CATSRGGLAGEQFF. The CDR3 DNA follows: TGTGCCACCAGCAGAGGAGGACTAGCGGGGGAGCAGTTCTTC.

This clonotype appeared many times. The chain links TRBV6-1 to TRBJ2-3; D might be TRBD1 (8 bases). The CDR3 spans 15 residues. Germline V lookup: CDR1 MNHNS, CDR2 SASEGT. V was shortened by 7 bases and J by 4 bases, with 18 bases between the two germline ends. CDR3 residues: CASTYRQGRADTQYF. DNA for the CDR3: TGTGCCAGCACCTACCGACAGGGGAGGGCAGATACGCAGTATTTT.

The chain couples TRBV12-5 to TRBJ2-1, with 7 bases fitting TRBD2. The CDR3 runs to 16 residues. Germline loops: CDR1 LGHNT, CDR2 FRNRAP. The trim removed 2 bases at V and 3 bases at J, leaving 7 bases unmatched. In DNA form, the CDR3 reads TGTGCTAGTGGTTTGCTGGGAGGGCCCAACTACAATGAGCAGTTCTTC. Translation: CASGLLGGPNYNEQFF.

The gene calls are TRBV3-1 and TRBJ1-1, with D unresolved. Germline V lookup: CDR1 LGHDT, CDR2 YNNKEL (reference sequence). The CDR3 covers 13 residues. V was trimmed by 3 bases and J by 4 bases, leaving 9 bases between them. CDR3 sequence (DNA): TGTGCCAGCAGCCAGACATCAGTCACTGAAGCTTTCTTT. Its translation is CASSQTSVTEAFF.